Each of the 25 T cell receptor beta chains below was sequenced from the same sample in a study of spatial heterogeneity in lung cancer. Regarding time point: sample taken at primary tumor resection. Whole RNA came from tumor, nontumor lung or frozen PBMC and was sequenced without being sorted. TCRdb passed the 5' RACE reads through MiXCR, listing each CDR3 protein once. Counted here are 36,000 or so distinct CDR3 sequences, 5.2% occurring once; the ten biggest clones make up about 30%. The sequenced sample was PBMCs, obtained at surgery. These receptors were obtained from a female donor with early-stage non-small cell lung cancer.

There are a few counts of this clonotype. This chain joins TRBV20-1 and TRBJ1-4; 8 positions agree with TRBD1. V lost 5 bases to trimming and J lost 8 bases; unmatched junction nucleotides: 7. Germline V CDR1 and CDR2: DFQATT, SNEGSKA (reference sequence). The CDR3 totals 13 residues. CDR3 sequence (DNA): TGCAGTGCTCTACAGGGGGAAGGGGAAAAACTGTTTTTT. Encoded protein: CSALQGEGEKLFF.

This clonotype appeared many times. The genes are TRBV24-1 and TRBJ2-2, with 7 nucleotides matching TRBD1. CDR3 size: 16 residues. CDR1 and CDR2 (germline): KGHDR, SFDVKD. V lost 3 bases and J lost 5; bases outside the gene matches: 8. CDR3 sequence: CATSDGTAGVTGELFF. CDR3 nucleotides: TGTGCCACCAGTGATGGGACAGCTGGAGTGACCGGGGAGCTGTTTTTT.

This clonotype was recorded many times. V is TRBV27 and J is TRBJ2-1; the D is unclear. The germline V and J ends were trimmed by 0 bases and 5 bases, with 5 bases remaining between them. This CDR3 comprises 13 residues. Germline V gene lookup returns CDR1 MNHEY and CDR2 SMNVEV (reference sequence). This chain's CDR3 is CASSLSSNNEQFF. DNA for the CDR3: TGTGCCAGCAGTTTATCGAGTAACAATGAGCAGTTCTTC.

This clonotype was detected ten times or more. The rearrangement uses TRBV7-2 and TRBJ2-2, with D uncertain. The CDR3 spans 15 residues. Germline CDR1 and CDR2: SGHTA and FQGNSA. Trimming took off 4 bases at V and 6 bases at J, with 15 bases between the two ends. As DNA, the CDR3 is TGTGCCAGCAGCTCAACCTCCTATACATCCGGGGAGCTGTTTTTT. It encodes CASSSTSYTSGELFF.

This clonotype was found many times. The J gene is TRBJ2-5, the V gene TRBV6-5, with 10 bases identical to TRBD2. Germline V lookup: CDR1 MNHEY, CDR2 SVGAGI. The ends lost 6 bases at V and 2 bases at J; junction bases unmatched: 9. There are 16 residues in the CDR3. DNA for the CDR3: TGTGCCAGCAGAAGAGGGGGGACTAGCGCTCAAGAGACCCAGTACTTC. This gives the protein CASRRGGTSAQETQYF.

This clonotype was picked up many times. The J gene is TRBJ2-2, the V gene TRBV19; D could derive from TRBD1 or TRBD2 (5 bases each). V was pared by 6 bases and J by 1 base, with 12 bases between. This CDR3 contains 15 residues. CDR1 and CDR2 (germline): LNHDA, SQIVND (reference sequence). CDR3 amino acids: CASRSGTVNTGELFF. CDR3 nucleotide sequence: TGTGCCAGTAGGTCCGGGACGGTGAACACCGGGGAGCTGTTTTTT.

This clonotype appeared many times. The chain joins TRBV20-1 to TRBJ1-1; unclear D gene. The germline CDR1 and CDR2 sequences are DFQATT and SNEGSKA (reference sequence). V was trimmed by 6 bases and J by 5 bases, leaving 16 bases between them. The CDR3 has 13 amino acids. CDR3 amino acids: CSARSEGTTEAFF. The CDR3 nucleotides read TGCAGTGCCAGGAGTGAGGGAACGACTGAAGCTTTCTTT.

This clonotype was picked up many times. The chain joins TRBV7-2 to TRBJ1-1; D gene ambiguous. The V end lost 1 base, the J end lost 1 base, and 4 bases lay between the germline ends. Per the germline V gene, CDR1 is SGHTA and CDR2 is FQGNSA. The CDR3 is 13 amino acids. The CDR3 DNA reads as TGTGCCAGCAGCTTAGACAGGAACACTGAAGCTTTCTTT. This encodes CASSLDRNTEAFF.

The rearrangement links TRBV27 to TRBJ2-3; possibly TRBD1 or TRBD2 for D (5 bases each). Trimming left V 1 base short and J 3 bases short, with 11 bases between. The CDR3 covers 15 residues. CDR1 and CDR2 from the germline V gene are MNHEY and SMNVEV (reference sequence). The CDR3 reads CASSLLLEGTDTQYF. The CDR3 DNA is TGTGCCAGCAGTTTATTGCTCGAGGGGACAGATACGCAGTATTTT.

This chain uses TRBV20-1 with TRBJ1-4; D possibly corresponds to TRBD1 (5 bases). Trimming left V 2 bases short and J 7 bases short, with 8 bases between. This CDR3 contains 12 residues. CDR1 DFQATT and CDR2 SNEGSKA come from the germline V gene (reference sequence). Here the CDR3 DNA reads TGCAGTGCTAGACAAGGGGCTGAAAAACTGTTTTTT. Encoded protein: CSARQGAEKLFF.

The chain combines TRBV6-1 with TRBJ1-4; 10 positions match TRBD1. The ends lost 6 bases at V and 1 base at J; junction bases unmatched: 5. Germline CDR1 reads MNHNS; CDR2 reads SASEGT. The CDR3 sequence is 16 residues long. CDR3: CASRARDRGTNEKLFF. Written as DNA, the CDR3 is TGTGCCAGCAGGGCCCGGGACAGGGGAACTAATGAAAAACTGTTTTTT.

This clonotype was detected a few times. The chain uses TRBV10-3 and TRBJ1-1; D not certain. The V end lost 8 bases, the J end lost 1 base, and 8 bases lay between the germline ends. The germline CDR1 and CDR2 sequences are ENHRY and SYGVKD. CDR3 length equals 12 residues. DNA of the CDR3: TGTGCCATCGCTCCGCCGAACACTGAAGCTTTCTTT. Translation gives CAIAPPNTEAFF.

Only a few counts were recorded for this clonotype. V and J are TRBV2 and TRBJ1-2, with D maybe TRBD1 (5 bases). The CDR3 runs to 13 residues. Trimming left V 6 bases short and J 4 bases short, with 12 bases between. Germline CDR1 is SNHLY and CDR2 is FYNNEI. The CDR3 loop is CASSQGPGYGYTF. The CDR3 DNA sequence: TGTGCCAGCAGCCAGGGACCGGGCTATGGCTACACCTTC.

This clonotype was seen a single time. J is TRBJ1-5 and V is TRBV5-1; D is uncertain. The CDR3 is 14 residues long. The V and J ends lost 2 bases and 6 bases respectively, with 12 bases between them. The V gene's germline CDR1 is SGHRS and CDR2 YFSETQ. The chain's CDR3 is CASSFSEGGQPQHF. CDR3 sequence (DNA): TGCGCCAGCAGCTTTTCGGAGGGAGGTCAGCCCCAGCATTTT.

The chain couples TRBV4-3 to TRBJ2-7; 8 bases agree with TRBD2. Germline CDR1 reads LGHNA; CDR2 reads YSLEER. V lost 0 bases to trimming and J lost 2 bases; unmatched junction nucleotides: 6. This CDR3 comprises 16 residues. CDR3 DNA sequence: TGCGCCAGCAGCCAAGATTTCGCGGGAGGTGCCTACGAGCAGTACTTC. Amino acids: CASSQDFAGGAYEQYF.

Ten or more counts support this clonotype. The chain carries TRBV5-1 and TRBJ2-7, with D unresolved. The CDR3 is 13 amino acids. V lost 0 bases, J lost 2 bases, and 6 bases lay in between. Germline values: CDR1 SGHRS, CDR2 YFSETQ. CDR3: CASSLGHAYEQYF. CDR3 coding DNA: TGCGCCAGCAGCTTGGGGCACGCCTACGAGCAGTACTTC.

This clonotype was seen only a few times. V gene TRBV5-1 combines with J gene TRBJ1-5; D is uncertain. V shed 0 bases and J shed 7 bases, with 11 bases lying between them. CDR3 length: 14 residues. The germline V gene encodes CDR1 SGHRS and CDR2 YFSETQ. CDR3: CASSLEGLGQPQHF. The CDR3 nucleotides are TGCGCCAGCAGCTTGGAAGGGCTAGGGCAGCCCCAGCATTTT.

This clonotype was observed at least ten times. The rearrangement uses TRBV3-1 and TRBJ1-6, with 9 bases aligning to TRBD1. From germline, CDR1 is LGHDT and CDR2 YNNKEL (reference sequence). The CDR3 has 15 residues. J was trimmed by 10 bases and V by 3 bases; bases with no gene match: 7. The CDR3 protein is CASSQATGGWSPLHF. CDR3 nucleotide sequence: TGTGCCAGCAGCCAGGCAACAGGGGGCTGGTCACCCCTCCACTTT.

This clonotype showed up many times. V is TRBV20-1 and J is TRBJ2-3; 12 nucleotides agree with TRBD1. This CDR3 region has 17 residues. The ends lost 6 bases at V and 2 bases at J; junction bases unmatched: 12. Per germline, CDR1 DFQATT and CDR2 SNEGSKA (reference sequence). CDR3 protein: CSATGTGGVMDTDTQYF. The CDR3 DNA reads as TGCAGTGCAACCGGGACAGGGGGCGTTATGGACACAGATACGCAGTATTTT.

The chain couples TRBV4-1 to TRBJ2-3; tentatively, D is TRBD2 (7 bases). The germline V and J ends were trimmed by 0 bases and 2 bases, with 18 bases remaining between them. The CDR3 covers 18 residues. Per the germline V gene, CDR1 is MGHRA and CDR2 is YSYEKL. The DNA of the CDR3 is TGCGCCAGCAGCCAAGATACGGGGCGGGGGCGCTCCACAGATACGCAGTATTTT. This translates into CASSQDTGRGRSTDTQYF.

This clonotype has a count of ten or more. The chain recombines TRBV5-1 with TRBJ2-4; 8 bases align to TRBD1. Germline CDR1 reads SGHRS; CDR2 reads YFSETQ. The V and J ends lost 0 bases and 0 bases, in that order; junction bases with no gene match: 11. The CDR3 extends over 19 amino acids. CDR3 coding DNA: TGCGCCAGCAGCTTGGCGAGCTACAGGGGGTCTTTAGCCAAAAACATTCAGTACTTC. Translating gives CASSLASYRGSLAKNIQYF.

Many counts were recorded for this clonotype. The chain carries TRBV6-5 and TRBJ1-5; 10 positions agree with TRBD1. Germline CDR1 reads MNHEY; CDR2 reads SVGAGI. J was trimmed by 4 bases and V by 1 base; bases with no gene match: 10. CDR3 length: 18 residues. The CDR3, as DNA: TGTGCCAGCAGTTACTACCCCCCAGGACAGGGGGGGAATCAGCCCCAGCATTTT. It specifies CASSYYPPGQGGNQPQHF.

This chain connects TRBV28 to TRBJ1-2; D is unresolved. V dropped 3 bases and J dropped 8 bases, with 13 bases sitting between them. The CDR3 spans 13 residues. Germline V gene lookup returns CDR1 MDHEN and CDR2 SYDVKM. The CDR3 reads CASSFVDDRGYTF. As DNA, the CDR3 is TGTGCCAGCAGTTTCGTGGACGATAGGGGCTACACCTTC.

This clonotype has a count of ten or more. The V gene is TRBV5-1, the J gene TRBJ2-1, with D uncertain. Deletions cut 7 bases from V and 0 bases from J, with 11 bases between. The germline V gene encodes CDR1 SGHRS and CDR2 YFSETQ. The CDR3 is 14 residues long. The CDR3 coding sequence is TGCGCCAGCTTCCCGGGCAGCTCCTACAATGAGCAGTTCTTC. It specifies CASFPGSSYNEQFF.

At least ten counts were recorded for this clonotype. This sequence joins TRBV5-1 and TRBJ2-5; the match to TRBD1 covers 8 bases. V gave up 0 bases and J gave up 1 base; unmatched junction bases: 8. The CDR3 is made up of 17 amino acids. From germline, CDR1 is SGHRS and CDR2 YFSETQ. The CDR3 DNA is TGCGCCAGCAGCTTGGCGGGCAGGGGGCTCCCCCAAGAGACCCAGTACTTC. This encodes CASSLAGRGLPQETQYF.